The following is a T cell receptor (beta chain) sequence with its context. What it binds is unknown. One end of the junction fails to match germline, which may point to a read error. This record belongs to a study of identical twins. Healthy Caucasians provided all donations. This CDR3 region has 13 residues. Germline values: CDR1 MNHNS, CDR2 SASEGT. cDNA carried unique molecular identifiers, and a universal primer site was added by template switching. TCRdb re-called the 5' RACE reads through MiXCR, storing one row per CDR3 protein. The sample holds fewer than 350,000 distinct CDR3 sequences; less than 9% are singletons and the top ten take around 2.1%. Whole-study findings and limits: Models underestimated how often monozygotic twins shared out-of-frame TCR alpha. The study found excess low generation probability among twin-shared out-of-frame alpha sequences.

This same sample was also taken into another study, of yellow fever vaccine responses in identical twins.

The chain links TRBV6-1 to TRBJ2-3, with D perhaps being TRBD1 or TRBD2 (5 bases each). The sequence was obtained from a young woman in good health. Sample: memory (CD45RO+) T cells sorted from blood. The CDR3 here is CASSEDVGDTQYF. In DNA, the CDR3 is TGTGCCAGCAGTGAGGATGTGGGGGATACGCAGTACTTT.